Below, 7 T cell receptor beta chains from the same sample are listed, as sequenced in a study of yellow fever vaccine responses in identical twins. TCRdb re-derived calls from the RT-PCR reads in MiXCR, one entry per CDR3 protein. The profile shows 9,500 or so distinct CDR3 sequences, approximately 82% of them singletons. The specimen was T cells from blood (PBMCs), unsorted or a sorted subset (not recorded which), collected before or after yellow fever vaccination (not recorded which). The receptors were sampled from a woman under 30 who received the yellow fever vaccine.

The rearrangement uses TRBV19 and TRBJ1-3; D remains ambiguous. The V gene lost 6 bases and the J gene lost 1 base, with 10 bases spanning the gap. Per the germline V gene, CDR1 is LNHDA and CDR2 is SQIVND (reference sequence). CDR3 length: 14 residues. The CDR3 sequence is CASSKDGSGNTIYF. DNA for the CDR3: TGTGCCAGTAGCAAGGATGGTTCTGGAAACACCATATATTTT. Complete variable domain (other parts from reference TRBV19 and TRBJ1-3): DGGITQSPKYLFRKEGQNVTLSCEQNLNHDAMYWYRQDPGQGLRLIYYSQIVNDFQKGDIAEGYSVSREKKESFPLTVTSAQKNPTAFYLCASSKDGSGNTIYFGEGSWLTVV.

The genes are TRBV12-5 and TRBJ1-1; D might be TRBD1 (5 bases). V was cut by 3 bases and J by 5 bases, with 7 bases left in between. The CDR3 runs 12 residues. The germline V gene encodes CDR1 LGHNT and CDR2 FRNRAP. The CDR3 reads CASGFAGTEAFF. The CDR3 coding sequence is TGTGCTAGTGGTTTTGCAGGGACTGAAGCTTTCTTT.

The V and J genes are TRBV10-3 and TRBJ1-2; D is ambiguous. V was shortened by 0 bases and J by 5 bases, with 7 bases between the two germline ends. This CDR3 spans 13 amino acids. In germline, CDR1 is ENHRY, CDR2 SYGVKD. CDR3 protein: CAISESGPYGYTF. The CDR3 coding sequence is TGTGCCATCAGTGAGTCCGGCCCTTATGGCTACACCTTC.

This chain links TRBV2 with TRBJ2-7; D not certain. Germline CDR1 and CDR2: SNHLY and FYNNEI. V was cut by 4 bases and J by 3 bases, with 10 bases left in between. The CDR3 contains 13 residues. The CDR3 DNA reads as TGTGCCAGCAGTGTTGGCTACTACTACGAGCAGTACGTC. Translation gives CASSVGYYYEQYV.

The V and J genes are TRBV10-3 and TRBJ2-1; tentatively, D is TRBD1 (6 bases). This CDR3 contains 14 residues. V was clipped by 10 bases and J by 2 bases, with 15 bases between them. Looked up from germline, CDR1 is ENHRY and CDR2 is SYGVKD. The CDR3 spells CATSTDRTYNEQFF. The CDR3 nucleotides are TGTGCCACCTCTACCGACAGGACCTACAATGAGCAGTTCTTC.

The chain carries TRBV29-1 and TRBJ2-3; no reliable D call. The V gene lost 2 bases and the J gene lost 4 bases, with 10 bases spanning the gap. Germline assignment: CDR1 SQVTM and CDR2 ANQGSEA. This CDR3 has 13 amino acids. CDR3 amino acids: CSVETSVPDTQYF. Written as DNA, the CDR3 is TGCAGCGTTGAAACGTCGGTCCCAGATACGCAGTATTTT.

The chain combines TRBV20-1 with TRBJ2-5, with TRBD2 matching 12 bases. V lost 6 bases and J lost 3; bases outside the gene matches: 5. The CDR3 is made up of 14 amino acids. From germline, CDR1 is DFQATT and CDR2 SNEGSKA (reference sequence). The CDR3 protein is CSARLAGVKETQYF. The CDR3 region has the DNA TGCAGTGCGAGACTAGCGGGAGTGAAAGAGACCCAGTACTTC.